These 7 T cell receptor beta chains originate from one sample sequenced in a study of beta chain features in type 1 diabetes. Expressed TCRB transcripts were sequenced because the isolated RNA had all been reverse transcribed beforehand. The repertoire was sequenced with immunoSEQ multiplex PCR; TCRdb's copy has only in-frame clones and lacks some. The sample includes 300,000 to 350,000 clones, less than 15% seen only once; the top ten take under 8.5%. Sequences were obtained from central memory CD4+ T cells from blood. The receptors come from a young man in good health.

A single count supports this clone. Given a far larger clone just one base away, this is likely a sequencing read error. The rearrangement uses TRBV6-6 and TRBJ2-7; 9 bases match TRBD2. The V gene's germline CDR1 is MNHNY and CDR2 SVGAGI (reference sequence). Unmatched junction bases numbered 12, after V lost 4 bases and J lost 5 bases. The length of the CDR3 is 16 residues. Written as DNA, the CDR3 is TGTGCCAGCAGTTCCGGGGGCGGGAGGGGCGGCGACGAGCAGTACGTC. Its translation: CASSSGGGRGGDEQYV.

This clone was recorded many times. The chain employs TRBV10-3 and TRBJ1-1; no firm D call. Germline V gives CDR1 ENHRY, CDR2 SYGVKD. The V end lost 8 bases, the J end lost 1 base, and 11 bases lay between the germline ends. The CDR3 contains 13 residues. As DNA, the CDR3 is TGTGCCATCGGCAAATCTCGGAACACTGAAGCTTTCTTT. Translated, it gives CAIGKSRNTEAFF.

The chain joins TRBV5-6 to TRBJ1-2; 10 bases are a match to TRBD1. Germline V gives CDR1 SGHDT, CDR2 YYEEEE. J was trimmed by 4 bases and V by 3 bases; bases with no gene match: 0. This CDR3 has 13 amino acids. The CDR3 loop reads CASSWDRGYGYTF. In DNA, the CDR3 is TGTGCCAGCAGCTGGGACAGGGGCTATGGCTACACCTTC.

This chain connects TRBV7-8 to TRBJ1-6; 9 nucleotides line up with TRBD1. The CDR3 consists of 19 residues. V lost 4 bases and J lost 6; bases outside the gene matches: 16. Germline loops: CDR1 SGHVS, CDR2 FQNEAQ. The CDR3, as DNA: TGTGCCAGCAGCTCCACATCGTGGGGACAGGGAAACCCTAATTCACCCCTCCACTTT. As protein: CASSSTSWGQGNPNSPLHF.

The chain carries TRBV30 and TRBJ2-2; unclear D gene. The ends were cut back, 3 bases at V and 7 bases at J, with 12 bases in the middle. CDR1 and CDR2 (germline): GTSNPN, SVGIG (reference sequence). This CDR3 has 13 amino acids. CDR3 bases: TGTGCCTGGAGCGGGTATGCCGGCGGGGAGCTGTTTTTT. Amino acids: CAWSGYAGGELFF.

This clone was counted once. Here the CDR3 DNA reads TGTGCCAGCAAAGACAGGGTCAACGAGCAGTACTTC. Protein product: CASKDRVNEQYF. The chain joins TRBV10-3 to TRBJ2-7, with 7 bases that match TRBD1. The ends lost 10 bases at V and 5 bases at J; junction bases unmatched: 8. The CDR3 is 12 residues long. Looked up from germline, CDR1 is ENHRY and CDR2 is SYGVKD.

This clone was counted ten times or more. CDR3 in DNA: TGTGCCAGCAGGGCGGATGAAAGGGATGGCTACACCTTC. Amino acid sequence: CASRADERDGYTF. The chain is built from TRBV6-6 and TRBJ1-2; D remains unclear. The CDR3 contains 13 residues. Germline CDR1 reads MNHNY; CDR2 reads SVGAGI (reference sequence). With 6 bases removed from V and 6 bases from J, the gap between germline ends came to 14 bases.